This TCR beta chain was documented in a study of CD8 T cells in ankylosing spondylitis. Quantitative 5'-RACE with molecular barcodes produced the TCR beta libraries. Each CDR3 protein is one row after TCRdb ran MiXCR on the 5' RACE reads. Of about 160,000 distinct CDR3 sequences listed, around 18% are singletons. Concerning this clonotype: Antigen specificity is unknown.

V was clipped by 2 bases and J by 7 bases, with 11 bases between them. Germline V gene lookup returns CDR1 LGHDT and CDR2 YNNKEL (reference sequence). The CDR3 has 13 amino acids. Broader study findings: Peripheral blood held disease-linked clones only at relatively low frequency, and these were CD8+.

The genes are TRBV3-1 and TRBJ1-1; no reliable D call. Material: blood, either unsorted or a sorted T cell fraction (not recorded which). The TCR was taken from a male donor with ankylosing spondylitis or in good health (not recorded which). Here the CDR3 reads CASSQIGSIEAFF. CDR3 DNA sequence: TGTGCCAGCAGCCAAATAGGTTCAATTGAAGCTTTCTTT.